This entry describes one TCR beta chain. Per germline, CDR1 LGHDT and CDR2 YNNKEL (reference sequence). The CDR3 is made up of 14 amino acids. V was clipped by 3 bases and J by 3 bases, with 9 bases between them. This record belongs to a study of T-cell memory formation after mild COVID-19. TCRdb analysed the 5' RACE reads with MiXCR anew, one entry per CDR3 protein. The data show 360,000 or so distinct CDR3 sequences, approximately 29% seen once. Sequenced material: PBMCs or a T cell subset sorted from them (not recorded which). This clonotype originated in an adult woman who had mild COVID-19 (a few samples of this study predate the infection). Cell type and time point are not known. The chain joins TRBV3-1 to TRBJ2-4, with unresolved D. In DNA, the CDR3 is TGTGCCAGCAGCCAGACCTCGGACAAAAACATTCAGTACTTC. Translating it yields CASSQTSDKNIQYF.